The TCR beta chain described here comes from a study of T-cell reconstitution after alpha-beta-depleted transplantation in children. With respect to this clonotype: A read error is possible here, since a much larger clone lies one base away.

The authors prepared the TCRbeta library with unique molecular identifiers. TCRdb reanalysed the PCR reads using MiXCR and keeps one entry per CDR3 protein. Of 150,000 to 200,000 distinct CDR3 sequences listed, approximately 14% were seen once; the top ten hold around 14%. The CDR3 is 16 residues long. Trimming removed 3 bases from V and 0 bases from J, with 12 bases in between. The specimen comprised PBMCs from the stem cell graft donor, sampled from the stem cell graft. The receptor was isolated from a human donor who donated a stem cell graft to a child with acute lymphoblastic leukemia. J is TRBJ2-4 and V is TRBV12-3 or TRBV12-4; D gene unclear. CDR3 loop: CASSLATRLAKNIQYF. CDR3 DNA sequence: TGTGCCAGCAGTTTGGCGACCCGATTAGCCAAAAACATTCAGTACTTC.